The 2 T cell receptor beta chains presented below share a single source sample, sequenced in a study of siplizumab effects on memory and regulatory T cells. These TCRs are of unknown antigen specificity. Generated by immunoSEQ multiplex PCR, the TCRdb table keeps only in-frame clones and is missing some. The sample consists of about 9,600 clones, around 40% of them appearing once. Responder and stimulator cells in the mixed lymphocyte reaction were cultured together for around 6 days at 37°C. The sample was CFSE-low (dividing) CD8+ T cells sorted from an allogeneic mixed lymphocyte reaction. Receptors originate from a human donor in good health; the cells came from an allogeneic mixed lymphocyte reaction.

CDR3 region: CASSYTGTGIEQYF. CDR3 DNA: TGTGCCAGCAGTTACACCGGGACAGGTATCGAGCAGTACTTC. The gene calls are TRBV6-9 and TRBJ2-7; 8 bases are a match to TRBD1. CDR3 length equals 14 residues. The J segment lost 6 bases and the V segment lost 3 bases, leaving 7 bases of the junction unmatched. CDR1 is MNHGY and CDR2 is SVAAGI in the germline V gene.

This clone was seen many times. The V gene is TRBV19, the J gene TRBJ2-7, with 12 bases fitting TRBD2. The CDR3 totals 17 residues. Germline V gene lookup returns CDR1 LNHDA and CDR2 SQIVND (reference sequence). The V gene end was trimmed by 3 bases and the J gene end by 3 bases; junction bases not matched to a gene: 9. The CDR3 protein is CASSMASGGATNYEQYF. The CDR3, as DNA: TGTGCCAGTAGTATGGCTAGCGGGGGGGCCACGAACTACGAGCAGTACTTC.